The present T cell receptor beta chain was sequenced within a study of T cells in Graves' hyperthyroidism and ophthalmopathy. This CDR3 contains 16 residues. The V and J ends lost 0 bases and 5 bases respectively, with 16 bases between them. Germline lookup yields CDR1 MNHEY and CDR2 SVGAGI. Many counts were recorded for this clonotype. There were TCR beta CDR3 regions amplified from RNA transcripts. The HTBI primer set was used in a first-round RT-PCR of the TCR CDR3. Using its own MiXCR run on the multiplex PCR reads, TCRdb lists one record per CDR3 protein. Of over 250,000 distinct CDR3 sequences listed, 20% to 30% are singletons. Any symptoms of ophthalmopathy came after the first hyperthyroidism diagnosis, from which the blood sample dates.

The specimen was blood. The rearrangement links TRBV6-5 to TRBJ2-5, with unresolved D. The sequence came from a man aged 35 to 55 with Graves' hyperthyroidism that later progressed to Graves' ophthalmopathy. CDR3 sequence: CASSYSGGRSRETQYF. The CDR3 DNA reads as TGTGCCAGCAGTTACTCGGGTGGTCGGAGTCGCGAGACCCAGTACTTC.